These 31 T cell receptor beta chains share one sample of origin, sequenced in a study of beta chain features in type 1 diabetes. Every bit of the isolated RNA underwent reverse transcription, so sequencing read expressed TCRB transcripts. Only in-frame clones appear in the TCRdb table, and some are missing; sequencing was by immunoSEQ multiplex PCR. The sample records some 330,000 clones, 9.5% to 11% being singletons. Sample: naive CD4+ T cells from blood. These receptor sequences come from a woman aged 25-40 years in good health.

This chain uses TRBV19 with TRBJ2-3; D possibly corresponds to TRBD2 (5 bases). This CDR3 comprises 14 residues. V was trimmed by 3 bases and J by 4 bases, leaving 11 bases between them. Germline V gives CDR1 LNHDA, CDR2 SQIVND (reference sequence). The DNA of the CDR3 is TGTGCCAGTAGTATTGGGAGATCCCCAGATACGCAGTATTTT. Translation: CASSIGRSPDTQYF.

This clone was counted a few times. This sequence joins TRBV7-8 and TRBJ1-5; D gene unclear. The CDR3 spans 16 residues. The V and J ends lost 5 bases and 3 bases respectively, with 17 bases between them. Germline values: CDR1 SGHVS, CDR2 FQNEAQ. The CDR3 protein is CASSPRVLGANQPQHF. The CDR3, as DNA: TGTGCCAGCAGCCCCCGGGTGTTGGGAGCCAATCAGCCCCAGCATTTT.

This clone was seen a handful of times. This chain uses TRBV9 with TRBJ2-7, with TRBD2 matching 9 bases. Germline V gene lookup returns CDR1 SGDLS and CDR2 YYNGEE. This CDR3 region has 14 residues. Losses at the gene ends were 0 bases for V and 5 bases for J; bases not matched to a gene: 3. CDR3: CASSVDSGSDEQYF. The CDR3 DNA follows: TGTGCCAGCAGCGTAGATAGCGGGAGCGACGAGCAGTACTTC.

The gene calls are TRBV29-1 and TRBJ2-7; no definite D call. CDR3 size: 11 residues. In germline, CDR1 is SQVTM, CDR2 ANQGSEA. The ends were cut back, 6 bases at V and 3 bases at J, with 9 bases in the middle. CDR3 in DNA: TGCAGCGTCGGAAACAGCTACGAGCAGTACTTC. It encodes CSVGNSYEQYF.

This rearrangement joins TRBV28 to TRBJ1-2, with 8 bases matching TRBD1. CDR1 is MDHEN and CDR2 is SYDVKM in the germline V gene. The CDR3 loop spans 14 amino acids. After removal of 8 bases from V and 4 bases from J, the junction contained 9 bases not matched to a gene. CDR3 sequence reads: CASAIQGVGYGYTF. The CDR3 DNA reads TGTGCCAGCGCGATACAGGGGGTCGGCTATGGCTACACCTTC.

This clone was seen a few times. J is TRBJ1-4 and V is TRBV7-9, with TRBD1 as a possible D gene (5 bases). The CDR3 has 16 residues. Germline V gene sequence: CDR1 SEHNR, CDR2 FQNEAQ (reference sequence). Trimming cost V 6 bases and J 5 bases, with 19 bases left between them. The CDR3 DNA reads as TGTGCCAGCAGTTCTCAGGGCCCTGGGGCAAATGAAAAACTGTTTTTT. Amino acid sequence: CASSSQGPGANEKLFF. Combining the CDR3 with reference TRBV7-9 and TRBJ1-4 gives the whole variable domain DTGVSQNPRHKITKRGQNVTFRCDPISEHNRLYWYRQTLGQGPEFLTYFQNEAQLEKSRLLSDRFSAERPKGSFSTLEIQRTEQGDSAMYLCASSSQGPGANEKLFFGSGTQLSVL.

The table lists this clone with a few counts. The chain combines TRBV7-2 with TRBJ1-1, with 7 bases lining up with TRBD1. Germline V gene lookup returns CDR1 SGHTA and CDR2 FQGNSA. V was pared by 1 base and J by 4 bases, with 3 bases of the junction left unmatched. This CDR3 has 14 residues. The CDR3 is CASSLEGQLTEAFF. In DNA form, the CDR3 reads TGTGCCAGCAGCTTAGAGGGACAGCTCACTGAAGCTTTCTTT.

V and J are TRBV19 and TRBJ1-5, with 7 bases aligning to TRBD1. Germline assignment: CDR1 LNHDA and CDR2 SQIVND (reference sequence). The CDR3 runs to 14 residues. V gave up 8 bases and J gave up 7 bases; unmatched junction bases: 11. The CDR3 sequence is CASRDRVVGQPQHF. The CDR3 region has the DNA TGTGCCAGTCGTGACAGGGTAGTTGGCCAGCCCCAGCATTTT. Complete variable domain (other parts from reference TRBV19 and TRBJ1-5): DGGITQSPKYLFRKEGQNVTLSCEQNLNHDAMYWYRQDPGQGLRLIYYSQIVNDFQKGDIAEGYSVSREKKESFPLTVTSAQKNPTAFYLCASRDRVVGQPQHFGDGTRLSIL.

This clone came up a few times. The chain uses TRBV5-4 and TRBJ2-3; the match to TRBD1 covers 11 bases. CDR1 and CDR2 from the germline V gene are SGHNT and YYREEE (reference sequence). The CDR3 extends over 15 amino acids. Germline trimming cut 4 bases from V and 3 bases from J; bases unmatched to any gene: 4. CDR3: CASSIRDRGTDTQYF. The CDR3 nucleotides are TGTGCCAGCAGCATCCGGGACAGGGGGACAGATACGCAGTATTTT. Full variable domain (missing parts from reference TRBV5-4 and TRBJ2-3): ETGVTQSPTHLIKTRGQQVTLRCSSQSGHNTVSWYQQALGQGPQFIFQYYREEENGRGNFPPRFSGLQFPNYSSELNVNALELDDSALYLCASSIRDRGTDTQYFGPGTRLTVL.

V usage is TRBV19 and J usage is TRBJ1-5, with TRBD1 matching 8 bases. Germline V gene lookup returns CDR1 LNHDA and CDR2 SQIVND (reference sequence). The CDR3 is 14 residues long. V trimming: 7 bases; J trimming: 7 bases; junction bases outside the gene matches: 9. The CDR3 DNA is TGTGCCAGTACGGATCTACAGGGGGGACAGCCCCAGCATTTT. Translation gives CASTDLQGGQPQHF.

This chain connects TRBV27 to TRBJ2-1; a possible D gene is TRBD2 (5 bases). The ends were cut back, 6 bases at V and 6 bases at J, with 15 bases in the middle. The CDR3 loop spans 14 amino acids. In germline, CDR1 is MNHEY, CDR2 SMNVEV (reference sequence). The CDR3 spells CASSRTFSGNEQFF. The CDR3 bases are TGTGCCAGCAGCCGGACTTTTTCGGGCAATGAGCAGTTCTTC.

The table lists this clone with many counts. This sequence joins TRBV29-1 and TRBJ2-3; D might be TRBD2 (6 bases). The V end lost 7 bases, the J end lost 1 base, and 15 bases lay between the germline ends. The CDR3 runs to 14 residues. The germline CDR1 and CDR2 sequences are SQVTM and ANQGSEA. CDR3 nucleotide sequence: TGCAGCGCTGGGGCGGGATTGGGCACAGATACGCAGTATTTT. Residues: CSAGAGLGTDTQYF.

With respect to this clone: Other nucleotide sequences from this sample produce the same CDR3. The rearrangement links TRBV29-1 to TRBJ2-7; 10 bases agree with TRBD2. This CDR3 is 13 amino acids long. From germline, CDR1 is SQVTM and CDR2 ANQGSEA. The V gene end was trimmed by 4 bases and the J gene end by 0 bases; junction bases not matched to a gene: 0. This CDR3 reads CSVGTSGSYEQYF. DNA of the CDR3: TGCAGCGTTGGGACTAGCGGCTCCTACGAGCAGTACTTC.

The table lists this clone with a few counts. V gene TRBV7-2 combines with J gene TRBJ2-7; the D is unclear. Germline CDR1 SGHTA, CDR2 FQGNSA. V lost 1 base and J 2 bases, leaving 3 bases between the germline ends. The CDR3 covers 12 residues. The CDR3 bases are TGTGCCAGCAGCTTAGGCGCCTACGAGCAGTACTTC. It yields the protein CASSLGAYEQYF.

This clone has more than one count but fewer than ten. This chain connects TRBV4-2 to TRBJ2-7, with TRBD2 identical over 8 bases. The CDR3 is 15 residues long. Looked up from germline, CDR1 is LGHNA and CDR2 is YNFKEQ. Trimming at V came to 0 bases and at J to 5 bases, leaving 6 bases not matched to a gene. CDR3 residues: CASSQDREGLDEQYF. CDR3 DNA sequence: TGTGCCAGCAGCCAAGATCGGGAGGGGCTGGACGAGCAGTACTTC.

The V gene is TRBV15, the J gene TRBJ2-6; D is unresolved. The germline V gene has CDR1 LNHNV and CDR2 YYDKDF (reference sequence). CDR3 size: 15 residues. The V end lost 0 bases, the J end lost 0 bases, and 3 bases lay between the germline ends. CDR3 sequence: CATSRDISGANVLTF. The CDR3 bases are TGTGCCACCAGCAGAGATATCTCTGGGGCCAACGTCCTGACTTTC.

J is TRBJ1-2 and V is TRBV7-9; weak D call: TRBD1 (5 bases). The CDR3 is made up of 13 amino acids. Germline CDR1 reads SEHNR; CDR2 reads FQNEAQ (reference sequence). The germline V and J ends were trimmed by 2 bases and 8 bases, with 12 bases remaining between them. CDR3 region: CASSLSGSGGYTF. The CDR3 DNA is TGTGCCAGCAGCTTATCTGGCTCAGGGGGCTACACCTTC.

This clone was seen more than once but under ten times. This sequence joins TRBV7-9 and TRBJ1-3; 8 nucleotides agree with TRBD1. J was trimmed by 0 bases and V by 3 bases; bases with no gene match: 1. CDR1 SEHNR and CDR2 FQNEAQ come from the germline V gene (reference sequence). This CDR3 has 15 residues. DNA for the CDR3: TGTGCCAGCAGCTTGGACAGGGCCTCTGGAAACACCATATATTTT. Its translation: CASSLDRASGNTIYF.

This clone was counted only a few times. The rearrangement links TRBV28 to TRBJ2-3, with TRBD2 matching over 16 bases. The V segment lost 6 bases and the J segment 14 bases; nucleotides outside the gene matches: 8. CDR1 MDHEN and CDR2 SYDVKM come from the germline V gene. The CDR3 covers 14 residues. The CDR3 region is CASSPGTSGRAGYF. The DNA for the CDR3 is TGTGCCAGCAGCCCCGGGACTAGCGGGAGGGCCGGGTATTTT.

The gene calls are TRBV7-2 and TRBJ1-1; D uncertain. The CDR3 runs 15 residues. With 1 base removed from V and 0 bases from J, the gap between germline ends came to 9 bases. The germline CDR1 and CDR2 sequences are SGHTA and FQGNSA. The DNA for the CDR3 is TGTGCCAGCAGCTTAGGCAGTACAATGAACACTGAAGCTTTCTTT. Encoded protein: CASSLGSTMNTEAFF.

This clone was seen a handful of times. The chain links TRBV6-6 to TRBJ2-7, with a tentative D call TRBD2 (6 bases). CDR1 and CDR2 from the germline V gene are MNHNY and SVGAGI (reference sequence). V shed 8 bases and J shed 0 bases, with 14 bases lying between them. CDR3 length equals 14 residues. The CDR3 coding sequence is TGTGCCAGCGCCGCGGGGCCAAGCTCCTACGAGCAGTACTTC. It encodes CASAAGPSSYEQYF.

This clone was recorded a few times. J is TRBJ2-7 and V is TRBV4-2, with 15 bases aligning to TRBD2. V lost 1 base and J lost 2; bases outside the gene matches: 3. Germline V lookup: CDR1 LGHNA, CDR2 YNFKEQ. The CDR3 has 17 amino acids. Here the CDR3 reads CASSQVGLAGGTYEQYF. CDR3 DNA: TGTGCCAGCAGCCAAGTCGGACTAGCGGGAGGGACCTACGAGCAGTACTTC.

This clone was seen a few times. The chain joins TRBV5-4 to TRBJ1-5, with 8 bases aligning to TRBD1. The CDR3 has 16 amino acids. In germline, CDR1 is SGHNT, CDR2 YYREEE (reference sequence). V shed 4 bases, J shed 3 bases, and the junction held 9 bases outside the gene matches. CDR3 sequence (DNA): TGTGCCAGCAGCCACGGGGGACAGGAGACCAATCAGCCCCAGCATTTT. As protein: CASSHGGQETNQPQHF.

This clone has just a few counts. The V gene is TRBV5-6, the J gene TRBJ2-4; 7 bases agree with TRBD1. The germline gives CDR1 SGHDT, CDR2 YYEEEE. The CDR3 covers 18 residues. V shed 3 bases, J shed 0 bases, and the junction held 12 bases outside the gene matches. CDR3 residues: CASSSPLGTVLAKNIQYF. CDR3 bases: TGTGCCAGCAGCTCACCGCTCGGGACAGTTCTAGCCAAAAACATTCAGTACTTC.

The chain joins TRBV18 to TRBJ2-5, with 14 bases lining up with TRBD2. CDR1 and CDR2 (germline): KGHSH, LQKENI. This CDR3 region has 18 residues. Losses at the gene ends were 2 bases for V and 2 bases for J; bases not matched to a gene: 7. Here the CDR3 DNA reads TGTGCCAGCTCACCAGGACTAGCGGGAGGACTCTTTCAAGAGACCCAGTACTTC. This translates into CASSPGLAGGLFQETQYF. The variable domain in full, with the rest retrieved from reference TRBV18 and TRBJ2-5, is NAGVMQNPRHLVRRRGQEARLRCSPMKGHSHVYWYRQLPEEGLKFMVYLQKENIIDESGMPKERFSAEFPKEGPSILRIQQVVRGDSAAYFCASSPGLAGGLFQETQYFGPGTRLLVL.

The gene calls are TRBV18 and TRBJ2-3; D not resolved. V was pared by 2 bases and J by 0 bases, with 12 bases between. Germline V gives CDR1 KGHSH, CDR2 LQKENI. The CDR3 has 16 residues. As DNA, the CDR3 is TGTGCCAGCTCACCATCACCAGAACCTAGCACAGATACGCAGTATTTT. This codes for CASSPSPEPSTDTQYF.

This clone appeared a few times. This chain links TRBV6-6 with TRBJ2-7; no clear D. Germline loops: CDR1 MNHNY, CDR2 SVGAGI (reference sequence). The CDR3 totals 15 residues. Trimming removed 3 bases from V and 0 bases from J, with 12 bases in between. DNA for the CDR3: TGTGCCAGCAGTTATGATGACTCGAGCTCCTACGAGCAGTACTTC. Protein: CASSYDDSSSYEQYF.

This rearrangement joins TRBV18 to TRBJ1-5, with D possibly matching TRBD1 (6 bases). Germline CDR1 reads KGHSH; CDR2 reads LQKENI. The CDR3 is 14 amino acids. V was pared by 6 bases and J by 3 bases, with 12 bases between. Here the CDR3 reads CASSLDRLNQPQHF. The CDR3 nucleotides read TGTGCCAGCTCCCTCGACAGGCTCAATCAGCCCCAGCATTTT.

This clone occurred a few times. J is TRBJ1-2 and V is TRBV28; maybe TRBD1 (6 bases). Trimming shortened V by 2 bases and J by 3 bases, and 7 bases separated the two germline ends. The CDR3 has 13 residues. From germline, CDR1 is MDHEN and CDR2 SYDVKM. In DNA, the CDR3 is TGTGCCAGCAGTTTACACAGGGACTATGGCTACACCTTC. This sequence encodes CASSLHRDYGYTF.

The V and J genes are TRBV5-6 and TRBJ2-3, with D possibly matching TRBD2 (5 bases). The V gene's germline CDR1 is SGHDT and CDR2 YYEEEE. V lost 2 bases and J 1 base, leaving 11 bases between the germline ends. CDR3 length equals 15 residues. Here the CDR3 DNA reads TGTGCCAGCAGCTTAGTAGCGACTCGCACAGATACGCAGTATTTT. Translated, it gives CASSLVATRTDTQYF.

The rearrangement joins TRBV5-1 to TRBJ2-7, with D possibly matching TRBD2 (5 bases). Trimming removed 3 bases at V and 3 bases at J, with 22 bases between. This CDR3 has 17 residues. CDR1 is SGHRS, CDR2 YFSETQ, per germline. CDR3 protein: CASSWATTRAEVYEQYF. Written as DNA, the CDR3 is TGCGCCAGCAGCTGGGCTACGACACGAGCGGAGGTCTACGAGCAGTACTTC.